Given below is one TCR beta chain in context. Its antigen is unidentified. The V gene's germline CDR1 is SGHRS and CDR2 YFSETQ. Trimming took 3 bases from V and 3 from J; bases not matched to a gene: 4. The CDR3 loop spans 15 amino acids. This specimen belongs to a study of T cells in localized non-small cell lung cancer. Produced via immunoSEQ multiplex PCR; TCRdb's table is partial and in-frame only. The profile shows tens of thousands of clones, around 90% of them singletons. Whole-study results and caveats: Greater T cell density in blood accompanied longer overall survival.

The chain joins TRBV5-1 to TRBJ2-1; 9 nucleotides line up with TRBD1. The specimen was peripheral blood, collected before any cancer treatment. The source of this sequence is a man aged 35 to 69 with stage I squamous cell lung carcinoma. The CDR3 nucleotides are TGCGCCAGCAGCTCGGGACAGGGATTCTACAATGAGCAGTTCTTC. Its translation: CASSSGQGFYNEQFF. Using reference TRBV5-1 and TRBJ2-1 for the parts outside the CDR3, the full variable domain is KAGVTQTPRYLIKTRGQQVTLSCSPISGHRSVSWYQQTPGQGLQFLFEYFSETQRNKGNFPGRFSGRQFSNSRSEMNVSTLELGDSALYLCASSSGQGFYNEQFFGPGTRLTVL.